The rows below give T cell receptor beta chains drawn from one sample of a study of vaccination and CD4 T cells after COVID-19. MiXCR, run by TCRdb on the PCR reads, gives a single entry per CDR3 protein. The data show about 23,000 distinct CDR3 sequences, roughly 44% seen once. The antigens these receptors bind are not known. The material sequenced was CD4+ T cells from blood, cultured in vitro, taken before SARS-CoV-2 vaccination. Every receptor here comes from a human donor who received a COVID-19 vaccine. CDR3s include the opening cysteine and the closing phenylalanine or tryptophan. The order of the fields is J gene, D gene, clone size, V gene, CDR3 protein, CDR3 DNA. D genes are given only for firm matches. Some rows have no size entry. The others give once, few or many, or a class for an expanded clone.

J gene: TRBJ1-2; D gene: TRBD1; clone size: NA; V gene: TRBV19; CDR3 protein: CASTIGQGKGGYTF; CDR3 DNA: TGTGCCAGTACCATAGGACAGGGGAAAGGTGGCTACACCTTC
J gene: TRBJ1-2; D gene: TRBD1; clone size: NA; V gene: TRBV20-1; CDR3 protein: CSARDLDRGRVGGYTF; CDR3 DNA: TGCAGTGCTAGAGATTTGGACAGGGGGCGTGTTGGGGGCTACACCTTC
J gene: TRBJ1-1; D gene: NA; clone size: NA; V gene: TRBV2; CDR3 protein: CASTRDRNTEAFF; CDR3 DNA: TGTGCCAGCACCCGAGACAGGAACACTGAAGCTTTCTTT
J gene: TRBJ1-1; D gene: TRBD1; clone size: few; V gene: TRBV12-3/TRBV12-4; CDR3 protein: CASKLEQGARWAFF; CDR3 DNA: TGTGCCAGCAAGTTAGAACAGGGGGCGCGTTGGGCTTTCTTT
J gene: TRBJ1-1; D gene: NA; clone size: few; V gene: TRBV20-1; CDR3 protein: CSARDLRDTEAFF; CDR3 DNA: TGCAGTGCTAGAGATCTTAGGGACACTGAAGCTTTCTTT
J gene: TRBJ1-1; D gene: TRBD1; clone size: NA; V gene: TRBV6-2/TRBV6-3; CDR3 protein: CASRTQGANTEAFF; CDR3 DNA: TGTGCCAGCAGAACACAGGGGGCGAACACTGAAGCTTTCTTT
J gene: TRBJ2-7; D gene: NA; clone size: NA; V gene: TRBV11-2; CDR3 protein: CASSTRRDPSYEQYF; CDR3 DNA: TGTGCCAGCAGCACCCGCAGGGATCCTTCCTACGAGCAGTACTTC
J gene: TRBJ2-3; D gene: TRBD1; clone size: few; V gene: TRBV11-3; CDR3 protein: CASSSPRGQASTDTQYF; CDR3 DNA: TGTGCCAGCAGCTCCCCCCGGGGACAGGCTTCCACAGATACGCAGTATTTT
J gene: TRBJ1-4; D gene: TRBD1; clone size: once; V gene: TRBV12-3/TRBV12-4; CDR3 protein: CASRNTGGIVEKLFF; CDR3 DNA: TGTGCCAGCAGAAATACAGGGGGCATTGTTGAAAAACTGTTTTTT
J gene: TRBJ2-7; D gene: TRBD1; clone size: NA; V gene: TRBV12-3/TRBV12-4; CDR3 protein: CASGDRTYEQYF; CDR3 DNA: TGTGCCAGCGGGGACAGAACCTACGAGCAGTACTTC
J gene: TRBJ1-5; D gene: NA; clone size: NA; V gene: TRBV2; CDR3 protein: CASSASRAQPQHF; CDR3 DNA: TGTGCCAGCAGTGCAAGTAGGGCTCAGCCCCAGCATTTT
J gene: TRBJ2-7; D gene: NA; clone size: NA; V gene: TRBV7-3; CDR3 protein: CASSLGGAGDEQYF; CDR3 DNA: TGTGCCAGCAGCTTGGGCGGGGCTGGCGACGAGCAGTACTTC
J gene: TRBJ1-2; D gene: NA; clone size: NA; V gene: TRBV27; CDR3 protein: CASRLRAEGYGYTF; CDR3 DNA: TGTGCCAGCAGATTAAGGGCAGAAGGCTATGGCTACACCTTC
J gene: TRBJ1-5; D gene: NA; clone size: NA; V gene: TRBV12-3/TRBV12-4; CDR3 protein: CASSLYEGRQPQHF; CDR3 DNA: TGTGCCAGCAGTTTATACGAGGGGCGGCAGCCCCAGCATTTT
J gene: TRBJ2-2; D gene: TRBD1; clone size: NA; V gene: TRBV20-1; CDR3 protein: CSATLMGAGGGPTGELFF; CDR3 DNA: TGCAGTGCTACTCTGATGGGGGCAGGGGGTGGCCCTACCGGGGAGCTGTTTTTT
J gene: TRBJ1-5; D gene: TRBD1; clone size: NA; V gene: TRBV30; CDR3 protein: CAWSTTGGNQPQHF; CDR3 DNA: TGTGCCTGGAGTACGACAGGGGGCAATCAGCCCCAGCATTTT
J gene: TRBJ1-1; D gene: NA; clone size: NA; V gene: TRBV7-8; CDR3 protein: CASSLALGRAEAFF; CDR3 DNA: TGTGCCAGCAGCTTAGCGTTGGGTCGCGCTGAAGCTTTCTTT
J gene: TRBJ2-5; D gene: NA; clone size: few; V gene: TRBV7-2; CDR3 protein: CASSEKETQYF; CDR3 DNA: TGTGCCAGCAGCGAAAAAGAGACCCAGTACTTC
J gene: TRBJ1-2; D gene: NA; clone size: NA; V gene: TRBV11-3; CDR3 protein: CASSGRVTNYGYTF; CDR3 DNA: TGTGCCAGCAGCGGCAGGGTTACTAACTATGGCTACACCTTC
J gene: TRBJ1-2; D gene: NA; clone size: NA; V gene: TRBV2; CDR3 protein: CASSEGTNYGYTF; CDR3 DNA: TGTGCCAGCAGTGAAGGCACAAACTATGGCTACACCTTC
J gene: TRBJ2-3; D gene: TRBD2; clone size: NA; V gene: TRBV11-2; CDR3 protein: CASSKRTSGGTGSDTQYF; CDR3 DNA: TGTGCCAGCAGCAAGCGGACTAGCGGGGGGACTGGGAGTGATACGCAGTATTTT
J gene: TRBJ2-2; D gene: TRBD2; clone size: NA; V gene: TRBV6-1; CDR3 protein: CASSPGRVNTGELFF; CDR3 DNA: TGTGCCAGCAGCCCCGGGAGGGTCAACACCGGGGAGCTGTTTTTT
J gene: TRBJ2-5; D gene: TRBD1; clone size: NA; V gene: TRBV6-1; CDR3 protein: CASSSGQGRQETQYF; CDR3 DNA: TGTGCCAGCAGTAGTGGACAGGGCAGGCAAGAGACCCAGTACTTC
J gene: TRBJ2-2; D gene: NA; clone size: NA; V gene: TRBV6-1; CDR3 protein: CASSGRRDGELFF; CDR3 DNA: TGTGCCAGCAGTGGGCGGAGGGACGGGGAGCTGTTTTTT
J gene: TRBJ2-2; D gene: NA; clone size: NA; V gene: TRBV2; CDR3 protein: CASSLDLNTGELFF; CDR3 DNA: TGTGCCAGCAGCCTGGACCTAAACACCGGGGAGCTGTTTTTT
J gene: TRBJ1-1; D gene: NA; clone size: NA; V gene: TRBV2; CDR3 protein: CASRDHGVFMNTEAFF; CDR3 DNA: TGTGCCAGCAGGGATCATGGAGTCTTCATGAACACTGAAGCTTTCTTT
J gene: TRBJ1-1; D gene: NA; clone size: NA; V gene: TRBV15; CDR3 protein: CATSRPSDRITEAFF; CDR3 DNA: TGTGCCACCAGCAGACCCAGTGACAGGATCACTGAAGCTTTCTTT
J gene: TRBJ1-1; D gene: NA; clone size: NA; V gene: TRBV6-1; CDR3 protein: CASSTIWNTEAFF; CDR3 DNA: TGTGCCAGTAGCACCATCTGGAACACTGAAGCTTTCTTT
J gene: TRBJ2-5; D gene: TRBD2; clone size: NA; V gene: TRBV20-1; CDR3 protein: CSASIERGERAGFLETQYF; CDR3 DNA: TGCAGTGCTAGCATCGAGCGGGGGGAACGAGCCGGGTTTTTAGAGACCCAGTACTTC
J gene: TRBJ2-1; D gene: NA; clone size: once; V gene: TRBV27; CDR3 protein: CASSTYNEQFF; CDR3 DNA: TGTGCCAGCAGTACCTACAATGAGCAGTTCTTC
J gene: TRBJ2-7; D gene: TRBD1; clone size: NA; V gene: TRBV5-1; CDR3 protein: CASRGTASYEQYF; CDR3 DNA: TGCGCCAGCAGGGGGACAGCCTCCTACGAGCAGTACTTC
J gene: TRBJ1-1; D gene: TRBD1; clone size: few; V gene: TRBV27; CDR3 protein: CASSSRGPNTEAFF; CDR3 DNA: TGTGCCAGCAGTTCAAGGGGGCCGAACACTGAAGCTTTCTTT
J gene: TRBJ2-5; D gene: TRBD2; clone size: NA; V gene: TRBV4-1; CDR3 protein: CASSGAGGHSETQYF; CDR3 DNA: TGCGCCAGTTCCGGAGCGGGGGGGCATTCCGAGACCCAGTACTTC
J gene: TRBJ2-3; D gene: TRBD2; clone size: NA; V gene: TRBV10-3; CDR3 protein: CAISETGGPTDTQYF; CDR3 DNA: TGTGCCATCAGTGAGACGGGGGGGCCCACAGATACGCAGTATTTT
J gene: TRBJ1-6; D gene: NA; clone size: NA; V gene: TRBV5-1; CDR3 protein: CASSLALRGSPLHF; CDR3 DNA: TGCGCCAGCAGCTTGGCCCTCAGGGGTTCACCCCTCCACTTT
J gene: TRBJ2-2; D gene: NA; clone size: NA; V gene: TRBV27; CDR3 protein: CASSFSAVTGELFF; CDR3 DNA: TGTGCCAGCAGTTTTTCAGCAGTCACCGGGGAGCTGTTTTTT
J gene: TRBJ2-1; D gene: NA; clone size: NA; V gene: TRBV24-1; CDR3 protein: CATSSRTRRHNEQFF; CDR3 DNA: TGTGCCACCAGTTCCCGAACTAGGCGTCACAATGAGCAGTTCTTC
J gene: TRBJ1-6; D gene: NA; clone size: NA; V gene: TRBV6-2/TRBV6-3; CDR3 protein: CASSYRSHSYNSPLHF; CDR3 DNA: TGTGCCAGCAGTTACCGCAGCCACTCCTATAATTCACCCCTCCACTTT
J gene: TRBJ2-2; D gene: NA; clone size: few; V gene: TRBV19; CDR3 protein: CASKRDTNTGELFF; CDR3 DNA: TGTGCCAGTAAGCGGGACACTAACACCGGGGAGCTGTTTTTT
J gene: TRBJ1-5; D gene: NA; clone size: few; V gene: TRBV25-1; CDR3 protein: CASRDDQPQHF; CDR3 DNA: TGTGCCAGCAGAGACGATCAGCCCCAGCATTTT
J gene: TRBJ1-1; D gene: NA; clone size: NA; V gene: TRBV30; CDR3 protein: CAWIGQNTEAFF; CDR3 DNA: TGTGCCTGGATCGGACAAAACACTGAAGCTTTCTTT
J gene: TRBJ1-3; D gene: NA; clone size: NA; V gene: TRBV14; CDR3 protein: CASSQDLLGTGNTIYF; CDR3 DNA: TGTGCCAGCAGCCAAGATTTATTGGGAACTGGAAACACCATATATTTT
J gene: TRBJ1-1; D gene: NA; clone size: NA; V gene: TRBV5-1; CDR3 protein: CASSGVRGRDTEAFF; CDR3 DNA: TGCGCCAGCAGCGGGGTACGAGGAAGGGACACTGAAGCTTTCTTT
J gene: TRBJ1-2; D gene: TRBD1; clone size: NA; V gene: TRBV28; CDR3 protein: CASSFLRPLTGGAPNYGYTF; CDR3 DNA: TGTGCCAGCAGTTTTTTAAGGCCCCTAACAGGGGGCGCCCCTAACTATGGCTACACCTTC
J gene: TRBJ2-3; D gene: TRBD2; clone size: few; V gene: TRBV7-2; CDR3 protein: CASSLDSGKTQYF; CDR3 DNA: TGTGCCAGCAGCTTAGACAGCGGGAAAACGCAGTATTTT
J gene: TRBJ2-2; D gene: TRBD2; clone size: few; V gene: TRBV7-2; CDR3 protein: CASRGPTSGELNTGELFF; CDR3 DNA: TGTGCCAGCCGAGGGCCCACTAGCGGAGAACTGAACACCGGGGAGCTGTTTTTT
J gene: TRBJ1-1; D gene: NA; clone size: few; V gene: TRBV6-5; CDR3 protein: CASSYRGGGAFF; CDR3 DNA: TGTGCCAGCAGTTACAGGGGAGGGGGAGCTTTCTTT
J gene: TRBJ1-1; D gene: NA; clone size: NA; V gene: TRBV6-5; CDR3 protein: CASSYSLRYTEAFF; CDR3 DNA: TGTGCCAGCAGTTACTCGCTCCGCTACACTGAAGCTTTCTTT
J gene: TRBJ2-1; D gene: TRBD2; clone size: few; V gene: TRBV6-5; CDR3 protein: CASSYLGLADEQFF; CDR3 DNA: TGTGCCAGCAGTTACTTAGGACTAGCAGATGAGCAGTTCTTC
J gene: TRBJ2-7; D gene: NA; clone size: NA; V gene: TRBV5-4; CDR3 protein: CASSLRYRKEQYF; CDR3 DNA: TGTGCCAGCAGCTTGAGGTATAGGAAAGAGCAGTACTTC